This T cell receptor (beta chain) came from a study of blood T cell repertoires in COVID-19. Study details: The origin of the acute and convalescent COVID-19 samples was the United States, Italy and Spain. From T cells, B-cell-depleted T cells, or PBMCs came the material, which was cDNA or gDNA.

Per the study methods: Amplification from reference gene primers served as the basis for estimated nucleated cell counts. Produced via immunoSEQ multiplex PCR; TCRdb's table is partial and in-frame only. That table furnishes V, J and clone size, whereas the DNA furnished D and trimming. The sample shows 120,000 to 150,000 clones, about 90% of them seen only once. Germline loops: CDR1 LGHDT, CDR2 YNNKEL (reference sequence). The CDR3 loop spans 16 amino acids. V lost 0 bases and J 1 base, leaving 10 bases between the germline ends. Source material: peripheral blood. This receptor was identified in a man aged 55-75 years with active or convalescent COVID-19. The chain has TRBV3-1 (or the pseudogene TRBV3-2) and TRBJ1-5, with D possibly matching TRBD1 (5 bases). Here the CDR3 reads CASSQEFRVSNQPQHF. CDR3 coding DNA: TGTGCCAGCAGCCAAGAATTCAGGGTCAGCAATCAGCCCCAGCATTTT.